What follows is one TCR beta chain and its context. Method: immunoSEQ multiplex PCR; TCRdb's copy keeps in-frame clones and lacks some. The profile covers about 260,000 clones, with around 90% appearing a single time and around 2.5% taken by the ten largest. Trimming took off 6 bases at V and 2 bases at J, with 14 bases between the two ends. The germline V gene has CDR1 SGHAT and CDR2 FQNNGV. The CDR3 is 15 residues long. The data stem from a study of blood T cell repertoires in COVID-19. On the study more broadly: The United States, Italy and Spain were the sources of the acute and convalescent COVID-19 samples.

This receptor was obtained from a person aged 18-35 years with COVID-19, enrolled during active disease. This rearrangement joins TRBV11-2 to TRBJ1-3; tentatively, D is TRBD1 (5 bases). The specimen sequenced was peripheral blood. As DNA, the CDR3 is TGTGCCAGCAGATGGACATCGGCCCCTGGAAACACCATATATTTT. This gives the protein CASRWTSAPGNTIYF.